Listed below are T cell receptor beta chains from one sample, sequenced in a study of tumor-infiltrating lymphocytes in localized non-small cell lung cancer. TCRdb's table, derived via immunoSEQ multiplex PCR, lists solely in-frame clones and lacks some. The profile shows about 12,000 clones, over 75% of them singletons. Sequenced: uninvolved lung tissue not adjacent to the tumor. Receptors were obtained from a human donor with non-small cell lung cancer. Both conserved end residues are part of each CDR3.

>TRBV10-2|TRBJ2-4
CASSEGVAGINIQYF
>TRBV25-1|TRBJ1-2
CASSEYWREAYGYTF
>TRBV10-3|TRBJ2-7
CASLRGSGGYEQYF
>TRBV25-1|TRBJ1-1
CASSRGRNTEAFF
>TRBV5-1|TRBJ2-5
CASNQGGREETQYF
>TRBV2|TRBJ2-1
CASSATPLPLDEQFF
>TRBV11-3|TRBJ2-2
CASSLVTVGELFF
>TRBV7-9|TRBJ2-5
CASSLNGETQYF
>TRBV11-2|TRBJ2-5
CASTNNRGETQYF
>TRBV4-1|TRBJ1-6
CASSQDTGNSPLHF
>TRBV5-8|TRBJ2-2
CASRGGLAGDIGELFF
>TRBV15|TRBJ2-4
CATSRDAEAKNIQYF
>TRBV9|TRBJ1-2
CASGDLYGYTF
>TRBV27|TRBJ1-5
CASSPLGTGVGNQPQHF
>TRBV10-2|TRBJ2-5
CASRREERETQYF
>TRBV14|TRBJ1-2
CASRAGGTYGYTF
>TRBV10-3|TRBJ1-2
CAITMDRDGYTF
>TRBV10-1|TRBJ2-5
CASSDQGSGTQYF
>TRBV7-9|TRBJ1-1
CASSRQGYDTEAFF
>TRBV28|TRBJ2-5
CASSLIGGGRETQYF
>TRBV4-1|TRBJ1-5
CASSQHQNQPQHF
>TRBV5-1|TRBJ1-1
CASSLGGTFNTEAFF
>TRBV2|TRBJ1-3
CASSTGLISGNTIYF
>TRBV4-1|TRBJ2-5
CASSQEGVVGETQYF
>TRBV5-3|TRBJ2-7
CARSCFRSDEQYF
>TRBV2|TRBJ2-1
CASSARGLGLSYNEQFF
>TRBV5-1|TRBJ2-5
CASSSYIQETQYF
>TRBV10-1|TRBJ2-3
CASNPGGTDTQYF
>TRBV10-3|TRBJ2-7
CAISGTSGGEQYF
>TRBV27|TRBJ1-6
CASTRGFGSPLHF
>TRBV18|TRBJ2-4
CASSSGGENIQYF
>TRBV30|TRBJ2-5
CAWSVWARETQYF
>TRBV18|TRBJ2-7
CASSPPTSGGTKSYEQYF
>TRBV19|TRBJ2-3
CASSIVRQDLSTDTQYF
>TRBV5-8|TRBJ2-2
CASSLTGKNGGELFF
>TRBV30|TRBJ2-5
CAWSVTGSPHYQYF
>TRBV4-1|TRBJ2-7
CASSHGQGAGEQYF
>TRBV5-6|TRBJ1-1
CASSSSLRSGEAFF
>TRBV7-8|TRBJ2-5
CASSSLGGETQYF
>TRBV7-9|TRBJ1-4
CASSTGGSGEKLFF
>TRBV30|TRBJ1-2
CAWNWGGYGYTF
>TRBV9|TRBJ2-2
CASSVEARTNTGELFF
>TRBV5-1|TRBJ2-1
CASSETTINNEQFF
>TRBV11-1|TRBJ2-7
CASSGTAFYEQYF
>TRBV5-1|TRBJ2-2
CASSPLAGPNTGELFF
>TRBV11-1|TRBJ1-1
CASSLGTATEAFF
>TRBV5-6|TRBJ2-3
CASSWDPGTADTQYF
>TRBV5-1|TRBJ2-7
CASSLEAGGEQYF
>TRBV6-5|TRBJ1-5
CASRGTDNQPQHF